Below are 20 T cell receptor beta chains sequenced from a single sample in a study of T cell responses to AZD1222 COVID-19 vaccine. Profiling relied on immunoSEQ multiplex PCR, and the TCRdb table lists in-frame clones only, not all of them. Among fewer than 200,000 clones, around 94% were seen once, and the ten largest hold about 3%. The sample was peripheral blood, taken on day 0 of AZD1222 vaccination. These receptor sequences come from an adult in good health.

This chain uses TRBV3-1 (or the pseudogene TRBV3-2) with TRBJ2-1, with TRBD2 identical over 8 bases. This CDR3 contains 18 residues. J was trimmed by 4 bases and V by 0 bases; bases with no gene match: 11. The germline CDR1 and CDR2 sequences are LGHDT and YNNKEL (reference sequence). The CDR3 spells CASSQDNIGGGRYNEQFF. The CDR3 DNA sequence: TGTGCCAGCAGCCAAGATAACATAGGCGGGGGGAGATACAATGAGCAGTTCTTC.

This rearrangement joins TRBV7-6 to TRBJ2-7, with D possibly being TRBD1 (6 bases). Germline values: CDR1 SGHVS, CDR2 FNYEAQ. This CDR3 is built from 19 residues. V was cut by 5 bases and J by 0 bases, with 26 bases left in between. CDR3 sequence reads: CASSPRQGQGQYNSYEQYF. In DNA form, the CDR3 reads TGTGCCAGCAGCCCTCGCCAGGGGCAGGGCCAATACAACTCCTACGAGCAGTACTTC.

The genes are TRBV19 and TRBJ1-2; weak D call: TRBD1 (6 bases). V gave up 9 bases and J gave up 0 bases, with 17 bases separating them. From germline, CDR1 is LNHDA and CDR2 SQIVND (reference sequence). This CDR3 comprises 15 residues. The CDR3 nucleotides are TGTGCCAGCTTCAAGGGGGTACCCCCTAACTATGGCTACACCTTC. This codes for CASFKGVPPNYGYTF.

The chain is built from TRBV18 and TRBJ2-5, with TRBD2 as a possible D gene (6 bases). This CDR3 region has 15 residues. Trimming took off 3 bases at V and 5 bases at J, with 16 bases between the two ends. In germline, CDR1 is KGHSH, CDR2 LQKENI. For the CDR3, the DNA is TGTGCCAGCTCACCTAGGGAACTAGCCCGGGAGACCCAGTACTTC. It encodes CASSPRELARETQYF. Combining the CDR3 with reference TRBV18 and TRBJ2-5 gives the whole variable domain NAGVMQNPRHLVRRRGQEARLRCSPMKGHSHVYWYRQLPEEGLKFMVYLQKENIIDESGMPKERFSAEFPKEGPSILRIQQVVRGDSAAYFCASSPRELARETQYFGPGTRLLVL.

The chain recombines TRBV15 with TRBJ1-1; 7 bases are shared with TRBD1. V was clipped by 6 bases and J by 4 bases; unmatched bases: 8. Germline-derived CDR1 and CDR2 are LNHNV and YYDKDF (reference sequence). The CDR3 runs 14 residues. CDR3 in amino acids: CATRPTGWGTEAFF. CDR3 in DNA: TGTGCCACCAGACCGACAGGGTGGGGCACTGAAGCTTTCTTT.

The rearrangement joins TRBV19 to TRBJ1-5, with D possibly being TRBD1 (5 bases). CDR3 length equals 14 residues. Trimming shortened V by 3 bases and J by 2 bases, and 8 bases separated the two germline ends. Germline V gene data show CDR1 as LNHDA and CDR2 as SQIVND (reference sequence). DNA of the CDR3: TGTGCCAGTAGTATCACGACAGGCAATCAGCCCCAGCATTTT. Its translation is CASSITTGNQPQHF.

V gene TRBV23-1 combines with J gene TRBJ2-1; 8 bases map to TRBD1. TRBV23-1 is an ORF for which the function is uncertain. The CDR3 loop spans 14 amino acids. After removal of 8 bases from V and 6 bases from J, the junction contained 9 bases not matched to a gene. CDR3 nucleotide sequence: TGCGCCAGCCACGGGGGACAGGCTGTCAATGAGCAGTTCTTC. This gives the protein CASHGGQAVNEQFF.

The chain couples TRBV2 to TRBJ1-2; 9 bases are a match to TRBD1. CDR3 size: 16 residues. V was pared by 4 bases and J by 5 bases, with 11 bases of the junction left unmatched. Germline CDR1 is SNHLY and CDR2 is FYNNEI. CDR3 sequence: CASSADGTGLGYGYTF. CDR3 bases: TGTGCCAGCAGTGCAGACGGGACAGGGCTAGGGTATGGCTACACCTTC. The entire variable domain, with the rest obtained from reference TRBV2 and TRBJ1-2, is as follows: EPEVTQTPSHQVTQMGQEVILRCVPISNHLYFYWYRQILGQKVEFLVSFYNNEISEKSEIFDDQFSVERPDGSNFTLKIRSTKLEDSAMYFCASSADGTGLGYGYTFGSGTRLTVV.

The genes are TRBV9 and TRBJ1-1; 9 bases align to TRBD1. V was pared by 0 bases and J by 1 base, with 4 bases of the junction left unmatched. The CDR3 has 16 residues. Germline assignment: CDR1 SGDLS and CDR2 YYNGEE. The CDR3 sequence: CASSVALQGANTEAFF. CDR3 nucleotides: TGTGCCAGCAGCGTAGCCTTACAGGGGGCGAACACTGAAGCTTTCTTT.

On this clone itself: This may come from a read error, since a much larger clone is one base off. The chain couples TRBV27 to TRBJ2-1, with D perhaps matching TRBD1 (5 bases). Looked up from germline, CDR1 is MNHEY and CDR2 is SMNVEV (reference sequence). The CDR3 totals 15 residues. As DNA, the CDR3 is TGTGCCAACAGTCAGACAGTAATGGGCGAGAATGAGCAGTTCTTC. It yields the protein CANSQTVMGENEQFF.

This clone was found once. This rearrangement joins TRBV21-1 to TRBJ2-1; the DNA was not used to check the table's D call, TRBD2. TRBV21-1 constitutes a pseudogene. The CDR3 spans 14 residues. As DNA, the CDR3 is TGTGCCAGCAGAATAGCAGTCGTGTACAATGAGCAGTTCTTC. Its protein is CASRIAVVYNEQFF.

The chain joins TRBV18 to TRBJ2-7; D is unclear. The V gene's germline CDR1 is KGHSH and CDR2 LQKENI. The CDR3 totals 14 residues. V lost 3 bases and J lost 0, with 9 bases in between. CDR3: CASSPLVGSYEQYF. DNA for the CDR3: TGTGCCAGCTCACCTCTTGTCGGCTCCTACGAGCAGTACTTC.

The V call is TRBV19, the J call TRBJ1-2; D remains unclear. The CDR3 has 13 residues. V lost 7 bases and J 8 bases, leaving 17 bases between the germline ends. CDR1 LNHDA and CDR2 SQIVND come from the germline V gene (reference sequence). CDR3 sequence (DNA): TGTGCCAGTAAATGGTCCCGAGATGGAGGCTACACCTTC. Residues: CASKWSRDGGYTF.

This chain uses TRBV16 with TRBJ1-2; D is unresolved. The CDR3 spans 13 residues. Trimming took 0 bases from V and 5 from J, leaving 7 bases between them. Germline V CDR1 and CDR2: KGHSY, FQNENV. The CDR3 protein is CASSQSVSYGYTF. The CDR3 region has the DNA TGTGCCAGCAGCCAATCGGTCAGTTATGGCTACACCTTC.

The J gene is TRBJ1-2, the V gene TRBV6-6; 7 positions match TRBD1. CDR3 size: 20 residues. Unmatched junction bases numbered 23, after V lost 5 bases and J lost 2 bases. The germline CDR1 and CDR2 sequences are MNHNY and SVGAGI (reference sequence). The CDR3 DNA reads TGTGCCAGCAGTCAACATCACCCTCGGTCATTTGTGACAGGGAACTATGGCTACACCTTC. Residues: CASSQHHPRSFVTGNYGYTF.

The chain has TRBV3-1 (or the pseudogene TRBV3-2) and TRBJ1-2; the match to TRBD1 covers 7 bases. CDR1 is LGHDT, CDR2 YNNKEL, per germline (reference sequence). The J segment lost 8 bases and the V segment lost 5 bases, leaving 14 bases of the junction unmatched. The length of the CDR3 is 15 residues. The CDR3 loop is CASSKSRQGGWGYTF. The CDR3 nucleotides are TGTGCCAGCAGCAAAAGCAGGCAGGGGGGCTGGGGCTACACCTTC.

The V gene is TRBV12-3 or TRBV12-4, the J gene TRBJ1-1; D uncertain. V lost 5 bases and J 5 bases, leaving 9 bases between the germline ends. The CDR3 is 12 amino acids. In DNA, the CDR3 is TGTGCCAGCAGTCGTAGGGTAACTGAAGCTTTCTTT. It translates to CASSRRVTEAFF.

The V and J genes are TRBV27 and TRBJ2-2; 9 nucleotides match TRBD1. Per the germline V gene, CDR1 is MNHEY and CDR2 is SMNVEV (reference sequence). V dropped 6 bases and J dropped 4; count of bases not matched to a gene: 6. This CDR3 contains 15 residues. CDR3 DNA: TGTGCCAGCAGCGCTGGGACAGGGAGCACCGGGGAGCTGTTTTTT. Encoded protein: CASSAGTGSTGELFF.

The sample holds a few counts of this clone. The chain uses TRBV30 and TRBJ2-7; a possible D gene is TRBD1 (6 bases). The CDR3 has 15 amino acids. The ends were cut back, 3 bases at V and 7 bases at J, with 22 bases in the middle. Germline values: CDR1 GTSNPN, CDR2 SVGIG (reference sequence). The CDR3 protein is CAWRVRRGFLEEQYF. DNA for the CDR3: TGTGCCTGGAGGGTCCGCAGGGGATTCCTGGAGGAGCAGTACTTC. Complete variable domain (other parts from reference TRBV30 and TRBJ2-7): SQTIHQWPATLVQPVGSPLSLECTVEGTSNPNLYWYRQAAGRGLQLLFYSVGIGQISSEVPQNLSASRPQDRQFILSSKKLLLSDSGFYLCAWRVRRGFLEEQYFGPGTRLTVT.

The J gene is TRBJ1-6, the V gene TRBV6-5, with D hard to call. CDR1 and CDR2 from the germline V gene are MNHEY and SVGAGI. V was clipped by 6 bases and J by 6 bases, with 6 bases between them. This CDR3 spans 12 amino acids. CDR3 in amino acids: CASSLFNSPLHF. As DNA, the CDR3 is TGTGCCAGCAGCCTGTTTAATTCACCCCTCCACTTT.